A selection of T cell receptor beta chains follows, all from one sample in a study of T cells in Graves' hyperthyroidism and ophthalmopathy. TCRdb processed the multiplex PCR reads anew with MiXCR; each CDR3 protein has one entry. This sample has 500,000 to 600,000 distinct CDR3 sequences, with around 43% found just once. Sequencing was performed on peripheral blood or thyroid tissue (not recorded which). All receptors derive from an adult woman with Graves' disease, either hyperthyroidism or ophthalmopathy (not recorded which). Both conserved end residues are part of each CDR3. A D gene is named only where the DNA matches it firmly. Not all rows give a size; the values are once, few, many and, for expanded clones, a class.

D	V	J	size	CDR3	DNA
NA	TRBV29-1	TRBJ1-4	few	CSVSRRGNEKLFF	TGCAGCGTTTCACGGCGGGGTAATGAAAAACTGTTTTTT
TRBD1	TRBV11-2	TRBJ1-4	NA	CASSPRQGYEKLFF	TGTGCCAGCAGCCCGCGACAGGGTTACGAAAAACTGTTTTTT
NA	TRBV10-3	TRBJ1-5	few	CASMIGNNQPQHF	TGTGCCAGCATGATAGGGAACAATCAGCCCCAGCATTTT
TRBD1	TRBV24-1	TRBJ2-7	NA	CATSVGTGTFYEQYF	TGTGCCACCAGTGTGGGGACAGGAACTTTCTACGAGCAGTACTTC
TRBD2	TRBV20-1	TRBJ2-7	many	CSARIIAGVSYEQYF	TGCAGTGCTAGAATAATAGCGGGAGTCTCCTACGAGCAGTACTTC
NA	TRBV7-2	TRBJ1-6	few	CASSLASVMGSPLHF	TGTGCCAGCAGCTTAGCTAGCGTTATGGGGTCACCCCTCCACTTT
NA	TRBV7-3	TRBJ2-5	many	CASSKLWQVKETQYF	TGTGCCAGCAGCAAGTTGTGGCAGGTTAAAGAGACCCAGTACTTC
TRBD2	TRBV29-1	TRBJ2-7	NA	CSVASGFSEQYF	TGCAGCGTTGCTAGCGGGTTTAGCGAGCAGTACTTC
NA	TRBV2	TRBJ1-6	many	CASSANNSPLHF	TGTGCCAGCAGTGCGAATAATTCACCCCTCCACTTT
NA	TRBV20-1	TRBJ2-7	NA	CTPENRGVFYEQYF	TGCACCCCAGAAAATAGGGGGGTTTTTTACGAGCAGTACTTC
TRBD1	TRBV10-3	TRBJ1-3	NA	CAIWTGVSGNTIYF	TGTGCCATTTGGACAGGAGTCTCTGGAAACACCATATATTTT
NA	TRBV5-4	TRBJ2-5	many	CASSSYREGETQYF	TGTGCCAGCAGCTCCTACAGGGAGGGAGAGACCCAGTACTTC
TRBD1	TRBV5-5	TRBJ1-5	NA	CASSPRTGTGQPQHF	TGTGCCAGCAGCCCAAGGACAGGGACGGGGCAGCCCCAGCATTTT
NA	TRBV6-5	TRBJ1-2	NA	CASSSQALGNYGYTF	TGTGCCAGCAGTTCCCAAGCTTTGGGAAACTATGGCTACACCTTC
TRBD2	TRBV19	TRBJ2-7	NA	CASNRASGYEQYF	TGTGCCAGTAACCGGGCTAGCGGCTACGAGCAGTACTTC
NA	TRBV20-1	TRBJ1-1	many	CSASTGALGTEAFF	TGCAGTGCTAGTACCGGGGCTTTGGGCACTGAAGCTTTCTTT
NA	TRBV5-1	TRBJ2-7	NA	CASSPTATYEQYF	TGCGCCAGCAGCCCGACAGCCACCTACGAGCAGTACTTC
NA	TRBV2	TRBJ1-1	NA	CASSERGRLNTGAFF	TGTGCCAGCAGTGAGCGCGGCAGACTAAACACTGGAGCTTTCTTT
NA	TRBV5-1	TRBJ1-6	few	CASSLEGIGNSPLHF	TGCGCCAGCAGCTTGGAGGGGATTGGAAATTCACCCCTCCACTTT
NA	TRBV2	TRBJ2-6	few	CASSEEETGANVLTF	TGTGCCAGCAGTGAAGAAGAAACTGGGGCCAACGTCCTGACTTTC
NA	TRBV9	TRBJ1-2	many	CASSAQGGLNYGYTF	TGTGCCAGCAGCGCACAGGGAGGCCTTAACTATGGCTACACCTTC
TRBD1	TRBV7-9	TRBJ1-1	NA	CASIVPGQGSEAFF	TGTGCCAGCATCGTTCCGGGACAGGGCTCTGAAGCTTTCTTT
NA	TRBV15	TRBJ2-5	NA	CATSRGGAQYF	TGTGCCACCAGCCGAGGGGGGGCCCAGTACTTC
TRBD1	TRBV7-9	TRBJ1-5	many	CASSARGQGSQPQHF	TGTGCCAGCAGCGCCAGGGGGCAGGGGAGCCAGCCCCAGCATTTT
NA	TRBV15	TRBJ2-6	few	CATSRNPQGAGANVLTF	TGTGCCACCAGCCGCAACCCCCAGGGTGCTGGGGCCAACGTCCTGACTTTC
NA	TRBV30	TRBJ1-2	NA	CAWTMGGRGYTF	TGTGCCTGGACCATGGGGGGAAGAGGCTACACCTTC
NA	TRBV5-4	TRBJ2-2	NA	CASSKRPGHNTGELFF	TGTGCCAGCAGCAAAAGACCGGGACACAACACCGGGGAGCTGTTTTTT
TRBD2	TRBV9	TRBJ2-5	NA	CASSVSSGRQETQYF	TGTGCCAGCAGCGTATCTAGCGGGAGGCAAGAGACCCAGTACTTC
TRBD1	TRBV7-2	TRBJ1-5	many	CASSLGAMGDRGYQPQHF	TGTGCCAGCAGCTTAGGGGCCATGGGGGACAGGGGCTATCAGCCCCAGCATTTT
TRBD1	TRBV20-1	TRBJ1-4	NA	CSARTGTRNEKLFF	TGCAGTGCCAGGACAGGGACCCGTAATGAAAAACTGTTTTTT
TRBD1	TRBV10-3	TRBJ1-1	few	CAITQDRAGEAFF	TGTGCCATCACCCAGGACAGGGCAGGAGAAGCTTTCTTT
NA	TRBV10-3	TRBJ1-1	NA	CAIREDSITEAFF	TGTGCCATCAGGGAAGACAGTATTACTGAAGCTTTCTTT
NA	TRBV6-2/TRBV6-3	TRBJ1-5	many	CASNLAGLSNQPQHF	TGTGCCAGCAATCTCGCGGGTCTTAGCAATCAGCCCCAGCATTTT
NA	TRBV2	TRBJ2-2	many	CASSETRGNTGELFF	TGTGCCAGCAGCGAGACCAGGGGAAACACCGGGGAGCTGTTTTTT
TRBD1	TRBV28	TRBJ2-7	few	CASRQGAGGEQYF	TGTGCCAGCAGACAGGGGGCCGGGGGCGAGCAGTACTTC
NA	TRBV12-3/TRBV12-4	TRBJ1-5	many	CASTPGPYQPQHF	TGTGCCAGCACCCCCGGTCCGTATCAGCCCCAGCATTTT